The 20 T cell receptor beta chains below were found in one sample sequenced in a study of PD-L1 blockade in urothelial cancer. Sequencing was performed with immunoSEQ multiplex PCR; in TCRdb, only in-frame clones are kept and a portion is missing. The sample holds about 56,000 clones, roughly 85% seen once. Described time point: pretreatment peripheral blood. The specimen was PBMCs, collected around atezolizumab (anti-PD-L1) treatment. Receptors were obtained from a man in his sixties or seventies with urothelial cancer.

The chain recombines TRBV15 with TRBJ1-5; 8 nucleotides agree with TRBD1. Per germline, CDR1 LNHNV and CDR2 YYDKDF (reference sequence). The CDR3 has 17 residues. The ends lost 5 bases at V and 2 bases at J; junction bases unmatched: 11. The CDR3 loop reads CATSRGNRGKGNQPQHF. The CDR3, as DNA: TGTGCCACCAGCCGAGGAAACAGGGGGAAGGGCAATCAGCCCCAGCATTTT.

In nucleotides, the CDR3 is TGTGCCAGCAGCGTAGCTAATCGGGGCGAGCAGTACTTC. It encodes CASSVANRGEQYF. The rearrangement joins TRBV9 to TRBJ2-7; possible D gene TRBD2, 5 bases. V lost 0 bases and J lost 6, with 10 bases in between. This CDR3 is built from 13 residues. Germline V lookup: CDR1 SGDLS, CDR2 YYNGEE.

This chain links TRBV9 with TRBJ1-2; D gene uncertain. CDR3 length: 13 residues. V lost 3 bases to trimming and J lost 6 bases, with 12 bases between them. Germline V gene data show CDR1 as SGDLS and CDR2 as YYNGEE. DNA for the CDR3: TGTGCCAGCAGCGCGGCGGTTAGTGATGGCTACACCTTC. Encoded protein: CASSAAVSDGYTF.

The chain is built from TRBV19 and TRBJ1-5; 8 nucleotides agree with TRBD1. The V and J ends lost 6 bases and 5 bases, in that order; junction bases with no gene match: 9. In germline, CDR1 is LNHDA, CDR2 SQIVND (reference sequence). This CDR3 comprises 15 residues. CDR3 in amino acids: CASSKDRGGDQPQHF. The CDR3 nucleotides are TGTGCCAGTAGCAAAGACAGGGGCGGGGATCAGCCCCAGCATTTT. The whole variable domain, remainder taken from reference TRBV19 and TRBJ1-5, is DGGITQSPKYLFRKEGQNVTLSCEQNLNHDAMYWYRQDPGQGLRLIYYSQIVNDFQKGDIAEGYSVSREKKESFPLTVTSAQKNPTAFYLCASSKDRGGDQPQHFGDGTRLSIL.

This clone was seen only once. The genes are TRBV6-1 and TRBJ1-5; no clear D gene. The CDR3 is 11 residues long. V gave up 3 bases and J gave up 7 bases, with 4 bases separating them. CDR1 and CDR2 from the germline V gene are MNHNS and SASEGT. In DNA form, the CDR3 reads TGTGCCAGCAGTGATATCCAGCCCCAGCATTTT. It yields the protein CASSDIQPQHF.

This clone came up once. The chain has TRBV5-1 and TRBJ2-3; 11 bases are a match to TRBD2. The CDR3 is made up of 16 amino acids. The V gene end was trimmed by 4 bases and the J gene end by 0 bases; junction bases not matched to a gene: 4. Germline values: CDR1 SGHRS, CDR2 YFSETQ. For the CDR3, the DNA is TGCGCCAGCAGCCCACGGACTAGCGGGAGCACAGATACGCAGTATTTT. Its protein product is CASSPRTSGSTDTQYF.

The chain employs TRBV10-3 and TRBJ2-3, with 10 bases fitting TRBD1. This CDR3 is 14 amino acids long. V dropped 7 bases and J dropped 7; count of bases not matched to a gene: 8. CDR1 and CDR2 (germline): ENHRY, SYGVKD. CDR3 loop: CAITKDRGRNTQYF. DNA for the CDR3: TGTGCCATCACCAAAGACAGGGGGCGAAATACGCAGTATTTT.

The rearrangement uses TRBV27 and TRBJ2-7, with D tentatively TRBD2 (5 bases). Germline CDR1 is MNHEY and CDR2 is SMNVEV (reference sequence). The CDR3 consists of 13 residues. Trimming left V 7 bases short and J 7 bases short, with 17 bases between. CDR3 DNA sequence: TGTGCCAGCACTAGGACGGGGTTGGGAGAGCAGTACTTC. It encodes CASTRTGLGEQYF.

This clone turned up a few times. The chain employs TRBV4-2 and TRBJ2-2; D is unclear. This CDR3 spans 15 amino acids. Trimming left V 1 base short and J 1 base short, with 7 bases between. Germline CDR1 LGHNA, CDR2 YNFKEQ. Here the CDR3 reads CASSQVVRNTGELFF. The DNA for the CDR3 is TGTGCCAGCAGCCAAGTCGTCAGGAACACCGGGGAGCTGTTTTTT.

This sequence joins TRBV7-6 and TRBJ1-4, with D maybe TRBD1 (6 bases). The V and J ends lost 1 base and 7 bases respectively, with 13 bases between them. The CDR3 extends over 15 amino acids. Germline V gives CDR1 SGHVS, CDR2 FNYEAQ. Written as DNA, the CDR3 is TGTGCCAGCAGCTTAGGTTCAGGGGCGGCTGAAAAACTGTTTTTT. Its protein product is CASSLGSGAAEKLFF.

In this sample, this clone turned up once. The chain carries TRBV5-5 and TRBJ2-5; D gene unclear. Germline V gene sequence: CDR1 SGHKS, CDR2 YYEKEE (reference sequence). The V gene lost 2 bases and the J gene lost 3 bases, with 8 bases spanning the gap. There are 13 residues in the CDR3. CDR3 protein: CASSFRPEETQYF. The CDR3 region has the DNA TGTGCCAGCAGCTTTCGCCCGGAAGAGACCCAGTACTTC.

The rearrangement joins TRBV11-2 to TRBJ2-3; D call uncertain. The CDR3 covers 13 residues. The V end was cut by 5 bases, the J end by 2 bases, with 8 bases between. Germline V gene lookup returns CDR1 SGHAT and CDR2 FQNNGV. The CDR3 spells CASSPTYTDTQYF. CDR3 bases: TGTGCCAGCAGCCCCACATACACAGATACGCAGTATTTT.

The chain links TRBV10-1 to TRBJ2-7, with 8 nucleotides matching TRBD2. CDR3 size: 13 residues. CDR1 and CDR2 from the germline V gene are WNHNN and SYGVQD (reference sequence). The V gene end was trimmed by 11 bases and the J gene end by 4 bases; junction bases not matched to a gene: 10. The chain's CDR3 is CADGLAEPYEQYF. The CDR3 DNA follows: TGCGCCGATGGACTAGCCGAGCCGTACGAGCAGTACTTC.

The CDR3 nucleotides read TGTGCCAGCAGCTTAGGGCACACCGGACAGAATACCTACGAGCAGTACTTC. This translates into CASSLGHTGQNTYEQYF. The chain employs TRBV7-8 and TRBJ2-7; possible D gene TRBD1, 6 bases. The germline V and J ends were trimmed by 1 base and 2 bases, with 18 bases remaining between them. This CDR3 has 17 amino acids. Germline CDR1 reads SGHVS; CDR2 reads FQNEAQ.

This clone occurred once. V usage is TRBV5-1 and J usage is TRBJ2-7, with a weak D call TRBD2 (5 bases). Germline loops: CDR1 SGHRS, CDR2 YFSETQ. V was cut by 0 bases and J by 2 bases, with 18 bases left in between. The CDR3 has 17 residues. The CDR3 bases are TGCGCCAGCAGCTTGGTGGGATGGGAATGGGGAGCCTACGAGCAGTACTTC. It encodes CASSLVGWEWGAYEQYF.

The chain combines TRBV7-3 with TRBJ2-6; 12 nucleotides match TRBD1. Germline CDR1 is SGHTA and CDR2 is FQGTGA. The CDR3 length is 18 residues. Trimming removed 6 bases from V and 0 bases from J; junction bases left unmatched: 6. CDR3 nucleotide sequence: TGTGCCAGCAGTCTAATGGGACAGGGGGCCTCTGGGGCCAACGTCCTGACTTTC. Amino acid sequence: CASSLMGQGASGANVLTF.

CDR3 DNA sequence: TGTGCCAGCAGCTTGGGGGGGGCTAGCGGGAGTAATGAGCAGTTCTTC. It translates to CASSLGGASGSNEQFF. The chain has TRBV5-4 and TRBJ2-1; 10 bases fit TRBD2. There are 16 residues in the CDR3. The junction had 7 bases not matched to a gene; V was cut back by 0 bases and J by 7 bases. Germline values: CDR1 SGHNT, CDR2 YYREEE (reference sequence).

DNA for the CDR3: TGTGCCAGTAGTGTCTCCCCGACTTCAGGGGGGGCCAACGTCCTGACTTTC. Its protein is CASSVSPTSGGANVLTF. This chain connects TRBV19 to TRBJ2-6, with D tentatively TRBD1 (5 bases). Germline V gene data show CDR1 as LNHDA and CDR2 as SQIVND (reference sequence). The CDR3 loop spans 17 amino acids. Trimming took 5 bases from V and 4 from J, leaving 18 bases between them. Filled out from reference TRBV19 and TRBJ2-6, the complete variable domain reads DGGITQSPKYLFRKEGQNVTLSCEQNLNHDAMYWYRQDPGQGLRLIYYSQIVNDFQKGDIAEGYSVSREKKESFPLTVTSAQKNPTAFYLCASSVSPTSGGANVLTFGAGSRLTVL.

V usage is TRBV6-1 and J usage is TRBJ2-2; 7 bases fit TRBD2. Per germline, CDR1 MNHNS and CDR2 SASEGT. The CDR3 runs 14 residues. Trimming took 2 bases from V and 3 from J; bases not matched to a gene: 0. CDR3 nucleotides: TGTGCCAGCAGTGAACTAGCGGACACCGGGGAGCTGTTTTTT. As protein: CASSELADTGELFF.

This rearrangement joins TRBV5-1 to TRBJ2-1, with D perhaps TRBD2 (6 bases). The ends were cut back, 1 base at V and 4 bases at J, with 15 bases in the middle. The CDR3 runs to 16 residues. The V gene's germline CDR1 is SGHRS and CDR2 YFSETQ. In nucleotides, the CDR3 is TGCGCCAGCAGCTTGCAGGAGGGTTCAGGTTACAATGAGCAGTTCTTC. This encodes CASSLQEGSGYNEQFF.